Listed below are T cell receptor beta chains from one sample, sequenced in a study of response to subunit inactivated influenza vaccine. Each CDR3 protein is one row after TCRdb ran MiXCR on the RT-PCR reads. The sample includes 450,000 to 700,000 distinct CDR3 sequences, around 15% of them seen just once. The material sequenced was PBMCs from blood, taken roughly 12 days after vaccination. The receptors were gathered from a man between 45 and 60 years old who received an inactivated influenza vaccine. Each CDR3 is given with its conserved first and last residue. The D gene is left open where the match is weak. A clone size is listed for some rows: how often the clone was seen (once, few, many), or a class if it is expanded.

clone size: few; V gene: TRBV29-1; D gene: TRBD1; J gene: TRBJ2-7; CDR3 protein: CSVEERTGDEQYF; CDR3 DNA: TGCAGCGTTGAAGAGAGGACAGGGGACGAGCAGTACTTC
clone size: .; V gene: TRBV5-1; D gene: .; J gene: TRBJ2-2; CDR3 protein: CASSRMSDLHTGELFF; CDR3 DNA: TGCGCCAGCAGCCGGATGTCGGACTTGCACACCGGGGAGCTGTTTTTT
clone size: few; V gene: TRBV7-8; D gene: TRBD1; J gene: TRBJ1-2; CDR3 protein: CASSLGRPGQGPGYGYTF; CDR3 DNA: TGTGCCAGCAGCTTAGGGCGACCGGGACAGGGGCCAGGGTATGGCTACACCTTC
clone size: few; V gene: TRBV5-1; D gene: .; J gene: TRBJ2-3; CDR3 protein: CASSLEQTDTQYF; CDR3 DNA: TGCGCCAGCAGCTTGGAACAGACAGATACGCAGTATTTT
clone size: .; V gene: TRBV10-3; D gene: .; J gene: TRBJ1-5; CDR3 protein: CAISPPCRPPGPQHF; CDR3 DNA: TGTGCCATCAGTCCACCGTGCAGGCCACCCGGGCCCCAGCATTTT
clone size: .; V gene: TRBV12-3/TRBV12-4; D gene: TRBD1; J gene: TRBJ2-5; CDR3 protein: CASSSLTGTIETQYF; CDR3 DNA: TGTGCCAGCAGTTCCCTGACAGGGACAATAGAGACCCAGTACTTC
clone size: .; V gene: TRBV5-1; D gene: .; J gene: TRBJ1-1; CDR3 protein: CASSLGSDLEAFF; CDR3 DNA: TGCGCCAGCAGCTTGGGCTCTGATCTGGAAGCTTTCTTT
clone size: few; V gene: TRBV6-5; D gene: .; J gene: TRBJ1-5; CDR3 protein: CASSYSRIGGRTFNQPQHF; CDR3 DNA: TGTGCCAGCAGTTACTCGAGGATTGGGGGGCGGACTTTCAATCAGCCCCAGCATTTT
clone size: few; V gene: TRBV29-1; D gene: .; J gene: TRBJ2-7; CDR3 protein: CSVVGLGYEQYF; CDR3 DNA: TGCAGCGTTGTAGGGTTGGGGTACGAGCAGTACTTC
clone size: .; V gene: TRBV30; D gene: .; J gene: TRBJ2-3; CDR3 protein: CAWTTGTTQYF; CDR3 DNA: TGTGCCTGGACAACGGGTACGACGCAGTATTTT
clone size: .; V gene: TRBV9; D gene: .; J gene: TRBJ2-2; CDR3 protein: CASSVETLTGELFF; CDR3 DNA: TGTGCCAGCAGCGTAGAGACTCTCACCGGGGAGCTGTTTTTT
clone size: .; V gene: TRBV6-2/TRBV6-3; D gene: TRBD2; J gene: TRBJ2-6; CDR3 protein: CASSLAAGANVLTF; CDR3 DNA: TGTGCCAGCAGTCTAGCGGCTGGGGCCAACGTCCTGACTTTC
clone size: few; V gene: TRBV6-2/TRBV6-3; D gene: TRBD2; J gene: TRBJ2-1; CDR3 protein: CASSYVALAGSGEQFF; CDR3 DNA: TGTGCCAGCAGTTACGTAGCACTAGCGGGATCTGGTGAGCAGTTCTTC
clone size: .; V gene: TRBV6-2/TRBV6-3; D gene: TRBD2; J gene: TRBJ2-5; CDR3 protein: CASSSEREGLETQYF; CDR3 DNA: TGTGCCAGCAGTTCAGAGCGGGAGGGCCTGGAGACCCAGTACTTC